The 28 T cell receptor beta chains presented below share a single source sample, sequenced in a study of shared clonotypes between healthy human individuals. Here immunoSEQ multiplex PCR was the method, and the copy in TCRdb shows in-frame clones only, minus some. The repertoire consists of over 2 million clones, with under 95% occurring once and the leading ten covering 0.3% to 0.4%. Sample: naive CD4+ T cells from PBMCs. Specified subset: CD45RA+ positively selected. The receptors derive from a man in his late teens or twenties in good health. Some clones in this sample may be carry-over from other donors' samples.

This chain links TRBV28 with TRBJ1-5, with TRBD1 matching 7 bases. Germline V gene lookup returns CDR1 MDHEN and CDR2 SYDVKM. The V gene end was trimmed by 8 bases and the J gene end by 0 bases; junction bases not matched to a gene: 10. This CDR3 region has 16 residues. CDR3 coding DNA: TGTGCCAGCGGCGGGACAGCACAGAATAGCAATCAGCCCCAGCATTTT. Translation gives CASGGTAQNSNQPQHF.

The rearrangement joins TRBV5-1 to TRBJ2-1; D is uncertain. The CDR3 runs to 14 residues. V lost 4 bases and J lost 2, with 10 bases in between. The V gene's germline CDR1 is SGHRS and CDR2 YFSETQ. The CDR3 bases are TGCGCCAGCAGCAGTGGGATGACCTACAATGAGCAGTTCTTC. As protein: CASSSGMTYNEQFF.

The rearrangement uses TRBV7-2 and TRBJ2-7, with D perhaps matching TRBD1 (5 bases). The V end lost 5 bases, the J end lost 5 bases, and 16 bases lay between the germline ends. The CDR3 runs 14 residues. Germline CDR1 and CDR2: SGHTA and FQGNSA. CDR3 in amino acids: CASSGEAGPHEQYF. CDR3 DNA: TGTGCCAGCAGCGGAGAGGCAGGGCCCCACGAGCAGTACTTC.

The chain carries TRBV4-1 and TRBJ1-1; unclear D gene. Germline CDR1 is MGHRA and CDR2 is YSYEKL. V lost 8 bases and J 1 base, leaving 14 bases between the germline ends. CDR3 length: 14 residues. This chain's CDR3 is CASRHAGGNTEAFF. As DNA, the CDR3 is TGCGCCAGCCGACACGCGGGCGGGAACACTGAAGCTTTCTTT.

The CDR3 bases are TGTGCCAGCAGCTTAGCTTGGACTAGCGGTAGCACAGATACGCAGTATTTT. This codes for CASSLAWTSGSTDTQYF. The genes are TRBV7-2 and TRBJ2-3; 10 bases align to TRBD2. This CDR3 region has 17 residues. The junction had 3 bases not matched to a gene; V was cut back by 0 bases and J by 0 bases. CDR1 and CDR2 (germline): SGHTA, FQGNSA.

CDR3 DNA sequence: TGCGCCAGCAGCCAAGTCGTTGTGGGGCTAGCGGGACTCCGGGATACGCAGTATTTT. Its protein product is CASSQVVVGLAGLRDTQYF. The V call is TRBV4-3, the J call TRBJ2-3, with 9 positions matching TRBD2. V shed 1 base, J shed 6 bases, and the junction held 17 bases outside the gene matches. This CDR3 region has 19 residues. Germline V gene lookup returns CDR1 LGHNA and CDR2 YSLEER.

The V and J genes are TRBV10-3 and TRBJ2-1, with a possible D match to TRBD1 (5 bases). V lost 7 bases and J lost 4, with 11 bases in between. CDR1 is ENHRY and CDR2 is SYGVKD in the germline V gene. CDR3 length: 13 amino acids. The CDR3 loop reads CAITDRSYNEQFF. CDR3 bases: TGTGCCATCACCGACAGATCTTACAATGAGCAGTTCTTC.

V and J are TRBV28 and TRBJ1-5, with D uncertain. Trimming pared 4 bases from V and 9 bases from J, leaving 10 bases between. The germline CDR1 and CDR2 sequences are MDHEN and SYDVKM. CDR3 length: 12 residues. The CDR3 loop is CASSSRALPQHF. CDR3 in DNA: TGTGCCAGCAGTTCCCGAGCATTGCCCCAGCATTTT.

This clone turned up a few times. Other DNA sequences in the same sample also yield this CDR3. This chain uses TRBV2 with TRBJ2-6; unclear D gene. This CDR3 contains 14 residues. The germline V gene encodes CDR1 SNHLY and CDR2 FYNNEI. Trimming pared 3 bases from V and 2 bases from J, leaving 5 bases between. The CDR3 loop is CASSDRAGANVLTF. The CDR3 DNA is TGTGCCAGCAGTGACCGGGCTGGGGCCAACGTCCTGACTTTC.

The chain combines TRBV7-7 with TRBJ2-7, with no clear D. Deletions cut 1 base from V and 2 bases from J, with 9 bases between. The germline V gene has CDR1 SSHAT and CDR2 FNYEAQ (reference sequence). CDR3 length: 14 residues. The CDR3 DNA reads TGTGCCAGCAGCTTAGAGATCGGACCCTACGAGCAGTACTTC. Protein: CASSLEIGPYEQYF.

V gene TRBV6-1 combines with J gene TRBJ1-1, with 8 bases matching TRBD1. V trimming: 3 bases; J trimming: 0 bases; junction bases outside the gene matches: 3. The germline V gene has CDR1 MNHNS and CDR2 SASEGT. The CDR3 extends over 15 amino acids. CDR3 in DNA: TGTGCCAGCAGTGACCGACAGGGGATGAACACTGAAGCTTTCTTT. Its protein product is CASSDRQGMNTEAFF.

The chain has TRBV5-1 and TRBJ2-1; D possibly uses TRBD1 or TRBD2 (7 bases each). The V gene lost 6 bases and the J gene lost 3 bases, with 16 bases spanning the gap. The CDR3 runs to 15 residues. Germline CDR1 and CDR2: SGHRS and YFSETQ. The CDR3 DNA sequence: TGCGCCAGCAACCCAGGGGGGAGGGACTACAATGAGCAGTTCTTC. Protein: CASNPGGRDYNEQFF.

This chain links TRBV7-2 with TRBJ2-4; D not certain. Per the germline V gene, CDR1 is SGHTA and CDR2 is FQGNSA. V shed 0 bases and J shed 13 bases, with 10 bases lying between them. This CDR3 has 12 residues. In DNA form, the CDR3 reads TGTGCCAGCAGCTTAGCGCTAACAACGCAGTACTTC. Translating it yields CASSLALTTQYF.

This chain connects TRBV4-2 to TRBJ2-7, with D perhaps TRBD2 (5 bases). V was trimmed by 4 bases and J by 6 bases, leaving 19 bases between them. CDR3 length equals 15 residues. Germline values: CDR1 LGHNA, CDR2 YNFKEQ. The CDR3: CASSRGPREISEQYF. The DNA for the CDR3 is TGTGCCAGCAGCCGTGGGCCTAGGGAGATTAGCGAGCAGTACTTC.

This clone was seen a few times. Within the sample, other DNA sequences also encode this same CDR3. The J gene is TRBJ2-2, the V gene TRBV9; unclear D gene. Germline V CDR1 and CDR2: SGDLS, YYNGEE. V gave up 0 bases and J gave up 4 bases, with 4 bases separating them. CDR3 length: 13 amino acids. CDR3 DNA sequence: TGTGCCAGCAGCGTAGCTACCACCGGGGAGCTGTTTTTT. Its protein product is CASSVATTGELFF. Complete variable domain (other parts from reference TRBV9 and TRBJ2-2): DSGVTQTPKHLITATGQRVTLRCSPRSGDLSVYWYQQSLDQGLQFLIQYYNGEERAKGNILERFSAQQFPDLHSELNLSSLELGDSALYFCASSVATTGELFFGEGSRLTVL.

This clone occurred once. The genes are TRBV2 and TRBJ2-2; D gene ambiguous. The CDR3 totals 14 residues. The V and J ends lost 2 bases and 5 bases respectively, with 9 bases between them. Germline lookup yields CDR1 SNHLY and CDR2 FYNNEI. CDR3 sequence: CASSERWQTGELFF. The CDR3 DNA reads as TGTGCCAGCAGTGAAAGGTGGCAAACCGGGGAGCTGTTTTTT.

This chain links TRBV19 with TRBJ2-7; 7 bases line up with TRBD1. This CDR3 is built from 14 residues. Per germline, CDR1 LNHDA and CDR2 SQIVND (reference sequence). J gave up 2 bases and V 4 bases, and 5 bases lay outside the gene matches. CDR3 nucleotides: TGTGCCAGTAGTAAAAGAGGGGGCACCTACGAGCAGTACTTC. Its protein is CASSKRGGTYEQYF.

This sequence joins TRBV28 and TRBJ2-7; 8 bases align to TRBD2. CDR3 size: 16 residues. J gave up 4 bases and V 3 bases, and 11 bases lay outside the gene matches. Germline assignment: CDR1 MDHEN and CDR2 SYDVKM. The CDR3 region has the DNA TGTGCCAGCAGTTTGGCCACTAGCGGTAAAGGGTACGAGCAGTACTTC. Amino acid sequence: CASSLATSGKGYEQYF.

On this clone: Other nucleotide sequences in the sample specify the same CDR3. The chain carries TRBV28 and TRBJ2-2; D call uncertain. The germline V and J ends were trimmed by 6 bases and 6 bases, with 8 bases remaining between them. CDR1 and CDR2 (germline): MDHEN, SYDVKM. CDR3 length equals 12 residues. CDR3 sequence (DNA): TGTGCCAGCAGAAGGAGAGCCGGGGAGCTGTTTTTT. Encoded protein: CASRRRAGELFF. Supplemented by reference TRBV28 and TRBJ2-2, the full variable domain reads DVKVTQSSRYLVKRTGEKVFLECVQDMDHENMFWYRQDPGLGLRLIYFSYDVKMKEKGDIPEGYSVSREKKERFSLILESASTNQTSMYLCASRRRAGELFFGEGSRLTVL.

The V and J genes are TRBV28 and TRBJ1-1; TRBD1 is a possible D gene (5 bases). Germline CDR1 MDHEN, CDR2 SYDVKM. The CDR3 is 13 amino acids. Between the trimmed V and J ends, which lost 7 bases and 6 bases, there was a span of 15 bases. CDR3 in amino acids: CASTEGGAAEAFF. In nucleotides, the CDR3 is TGTGCCAGCACCGAAGGAGGGGCAGCTGAAGCTTTCTTT.

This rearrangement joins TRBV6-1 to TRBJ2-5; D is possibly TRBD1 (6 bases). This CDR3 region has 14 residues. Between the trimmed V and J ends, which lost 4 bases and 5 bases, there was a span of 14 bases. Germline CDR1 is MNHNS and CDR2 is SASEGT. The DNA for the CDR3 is TGTGCCAGCAGTGTCGTCCCCAGGGGCGAGACCCAGTACTTC. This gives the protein CASSVVPRGETQYF.

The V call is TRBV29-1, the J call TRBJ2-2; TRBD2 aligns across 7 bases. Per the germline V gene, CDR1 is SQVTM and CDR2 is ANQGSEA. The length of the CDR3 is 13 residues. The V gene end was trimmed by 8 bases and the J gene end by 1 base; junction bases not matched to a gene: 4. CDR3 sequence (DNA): TGCAGCCTTAAGCGGGAGAACACCGGGGAGCTGTTTTTT. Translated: CSLKRENTGELFF.

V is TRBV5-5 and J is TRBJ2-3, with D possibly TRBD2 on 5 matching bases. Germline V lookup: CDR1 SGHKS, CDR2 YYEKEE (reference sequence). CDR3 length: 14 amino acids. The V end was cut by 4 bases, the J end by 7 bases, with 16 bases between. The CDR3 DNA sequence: TGTGCCAGCAGCCTTACGAGACCGGGGAATACGCAGTATTTT. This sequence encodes CASSLTRPGNTQYF.

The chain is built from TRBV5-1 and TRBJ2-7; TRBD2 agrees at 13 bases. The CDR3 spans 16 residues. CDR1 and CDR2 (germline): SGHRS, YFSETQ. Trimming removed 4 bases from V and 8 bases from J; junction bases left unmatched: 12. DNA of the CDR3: TGCGCCAGCAGCCCTGGGACTAGCGGGGCGGGGGAACAGCAGTACTTC. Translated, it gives CASSPGTSGAGEQQYF. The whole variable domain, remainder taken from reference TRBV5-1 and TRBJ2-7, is KAGVTQTPRYLIKTRGQQVTLSCSPISGHRSVSWYQQTPGQGLQFLFEYFSETQRNKGNFPGRFSGRQFSNSRSEMNVSTLELGDSALYLCASSPGTSGAGEQQYFGPGTRLTVT.

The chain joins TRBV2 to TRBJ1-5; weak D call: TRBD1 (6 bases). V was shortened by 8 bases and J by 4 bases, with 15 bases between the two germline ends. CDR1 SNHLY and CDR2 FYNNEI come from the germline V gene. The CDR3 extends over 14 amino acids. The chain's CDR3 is CASRRGQANQPQHF. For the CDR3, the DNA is TGTGCCAGCCGGAGGGGACAAGCAAATCAGCCCCAGCATTTT.

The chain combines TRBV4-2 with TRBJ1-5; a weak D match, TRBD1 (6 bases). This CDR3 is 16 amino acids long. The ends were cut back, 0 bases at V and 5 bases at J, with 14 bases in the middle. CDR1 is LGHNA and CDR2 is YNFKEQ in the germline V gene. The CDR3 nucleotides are TGTGCCAGCAGCCAAGAGGGGGGGCAGGGAGATCAGCCCCAGCATTTT. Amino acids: CASSQEGGQGDQPQHF.

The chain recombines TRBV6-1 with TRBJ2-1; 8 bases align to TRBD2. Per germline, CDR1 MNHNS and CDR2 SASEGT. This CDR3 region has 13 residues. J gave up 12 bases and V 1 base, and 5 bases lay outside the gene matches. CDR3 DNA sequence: TGTGCCAGCAGTGAAGACTGGGCGGGAGGGCAGTTCTTC. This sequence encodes CASSEDWAGGQFF.

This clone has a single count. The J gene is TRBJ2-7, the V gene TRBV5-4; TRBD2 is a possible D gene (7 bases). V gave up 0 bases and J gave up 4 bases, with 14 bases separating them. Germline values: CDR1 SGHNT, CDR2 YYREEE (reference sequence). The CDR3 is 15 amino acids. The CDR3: CASSLAERDTYEQYF. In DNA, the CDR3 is TGTGCCAGCAGCTTGGCAGAGCGGGACACGTACGAGCAGTACTTC.